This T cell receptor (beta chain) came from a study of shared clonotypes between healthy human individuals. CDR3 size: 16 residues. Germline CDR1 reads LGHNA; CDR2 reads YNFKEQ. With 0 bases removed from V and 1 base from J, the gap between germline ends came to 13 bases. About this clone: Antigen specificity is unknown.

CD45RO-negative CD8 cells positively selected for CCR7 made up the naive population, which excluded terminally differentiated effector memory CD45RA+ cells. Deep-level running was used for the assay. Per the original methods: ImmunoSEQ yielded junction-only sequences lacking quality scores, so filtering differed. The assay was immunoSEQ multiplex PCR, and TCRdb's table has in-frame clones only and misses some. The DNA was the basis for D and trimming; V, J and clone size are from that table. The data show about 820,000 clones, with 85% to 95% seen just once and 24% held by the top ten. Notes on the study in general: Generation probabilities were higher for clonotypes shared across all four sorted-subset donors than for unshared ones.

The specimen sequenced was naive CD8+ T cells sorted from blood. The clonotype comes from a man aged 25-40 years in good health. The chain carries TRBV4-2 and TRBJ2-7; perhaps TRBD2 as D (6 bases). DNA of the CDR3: TGTGCCAGCAGCCAAGAGCAGCGGGTCCCTTCCTACGAGCAGTACTTC. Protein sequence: CASSQEQRVPSYEQYF.